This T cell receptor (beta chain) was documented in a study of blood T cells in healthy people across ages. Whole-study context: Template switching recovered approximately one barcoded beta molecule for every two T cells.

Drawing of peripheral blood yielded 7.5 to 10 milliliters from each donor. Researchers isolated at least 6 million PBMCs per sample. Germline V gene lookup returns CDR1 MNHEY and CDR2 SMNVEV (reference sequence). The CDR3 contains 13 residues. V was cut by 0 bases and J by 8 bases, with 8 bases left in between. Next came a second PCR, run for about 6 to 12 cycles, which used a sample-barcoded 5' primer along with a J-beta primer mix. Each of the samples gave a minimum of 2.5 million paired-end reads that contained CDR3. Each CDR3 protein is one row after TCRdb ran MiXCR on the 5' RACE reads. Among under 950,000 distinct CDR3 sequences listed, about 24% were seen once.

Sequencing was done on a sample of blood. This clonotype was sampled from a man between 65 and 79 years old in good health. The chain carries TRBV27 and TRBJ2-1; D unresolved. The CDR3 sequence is CASSLSPSDEQFF. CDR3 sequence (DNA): TGTGCCAGCAGTTTATCTCCTTCAGATGAGCAGTTCTTC.